The clone carrying this TCR beta chain has more than one count but fewer than ten. Its antigen is still unknown. Antigen-specific CD4+ T cell clonotypes were called by their expansion after viral peptide-pool culture in ViraFEST. Scientists isolated CD4+ T cells after an approximately ten-day culture period ended. By PCR, the person was confirmed to have had SARS-CoV-2 infection between March and December 2020. Two-dose BNT162b2 or mRNA-1273 vaccination was given to participants. Libraries were prepared by immunoSEQ multiplex PCR; TCRdb keeps only in-frame clonotypes and omits some of them. Among some 14,000 clones, approximately 83% were seen once, and the ten largest hold roughly 25%. The sample comes from a study of vaccination effects on CD4 cells after COVID-19. Study-wide background: Samples collected post-vaccine were obtained a median of 72 days after the second dose.

From germline, CDR1 is LGHDT and CDR2 YNNKEL (reference sequence). V dropped 4 bases and J dropped 4; count of bases not matched to a gene: 5. The CDR3 has 14 amino acids. The sequence was obtained from a human donor who had a prior SARS-CoV-2 infection. This sequence joins TRBV3-1 (or the pseudogene TRBV3-2) and TRBJ1-2, with 8 bases matching TRBD1. Source: CD4+ T cells from PBMCs cultured with HCoV-NL63 spike peptides, taken after COVID-19 vaccination. The CDR3 reads CASSRLTGGYGYTF. CDR3 nucleotides: TGTGCCAGCAGCCGCCTTACAGGGGGCTATGGCTACACCTTC.